This TCR beta chain derives from a study of T cell clonality in common variable immunodeficiency. Trimming took 4 bases from V and 6 from J; bases not matched to a gene: 4. CDR1 is SGHRS and CDR2 is YFSETQ in the germline V gene. There are 13 residues in the CDR3. CVID and control samples used equivalent genomic DNA input. Some clones are missing from TCRdb's copy, which holds only in-frame ones; the method was immunoSEQ multiplex PCR. Listed for the sample are 50,000 to 60,000 clones, none seen a single time. Comments on this clone: With the read ending 3 residues before the CDR3 end, the germline J gene is used to fill in that end.

Source material: peripheral blood mononuclear cells. The rearrangement links TRBV5-1 to TRBJ2-3, with 8 bases fitting TRBD1. The clonotype was recovered from a person aged 18 to 70 in good health. CDR3 DNA, as far as it was read: TGCGCCAGCAGCACAGGACAGGGTGATACG. It encodes CASSTGQGDT. The whole CDR3 protein is CASSTGQGDTQYF.